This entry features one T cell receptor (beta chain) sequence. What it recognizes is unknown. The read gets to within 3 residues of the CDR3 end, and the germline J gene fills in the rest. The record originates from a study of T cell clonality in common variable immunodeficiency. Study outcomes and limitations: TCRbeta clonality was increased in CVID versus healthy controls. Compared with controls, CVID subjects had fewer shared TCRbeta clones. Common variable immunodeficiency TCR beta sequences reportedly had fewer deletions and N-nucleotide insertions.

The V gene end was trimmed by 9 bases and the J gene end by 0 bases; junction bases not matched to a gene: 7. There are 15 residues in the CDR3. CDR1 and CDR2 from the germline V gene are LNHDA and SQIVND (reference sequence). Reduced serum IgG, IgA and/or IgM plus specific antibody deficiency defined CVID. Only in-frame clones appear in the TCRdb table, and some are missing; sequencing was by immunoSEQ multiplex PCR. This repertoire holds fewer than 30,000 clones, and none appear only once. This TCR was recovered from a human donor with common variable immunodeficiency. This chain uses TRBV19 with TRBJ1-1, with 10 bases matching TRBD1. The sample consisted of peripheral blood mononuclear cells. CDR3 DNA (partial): TGTGCCAGCCGAGGGACAGGGGAAATGAACACTGAA. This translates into CASRGTGEMNTE. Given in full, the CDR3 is CASRGTGEMNTEAFF.